A selection of T cell receptor beta chains follows, all from one sample in a study of blood T cell repertoires in COVID-19. Sequenced by immunoSEQ multiplex PCR; TCRdb stores in-frame clones only, minus some. The sample yields roughly 60,000 clones, 72% seen once. Sequenced material: peripheral blood. These receptors all come from a woman aged 65 to 85 with COVID-19, enrolled during active disease. Each CDR3 is given with its conserved first and last residue. Each record gives: D gene, J gene, V gene, clone size, CDR3 length, CDR3 DNA, CDR3 protein. The D gene is left open where the match is weak. Rows may omit the clone size; those that give it use once, few, many or a size class.

-,TRBJ1-5,TRBV6-5,few,14,TGTGCCAGCAGTTACGGAGGGGCGGGCCAGCCCCAGCATTTT,CASSYGGAGQPQHF
TRBD1,TRBJ1-6,TRBV27,few,14,TGTGCCAGCAGCTGGGACAGGGGTAATTCACCCCTCCACTTT,CASSWDRGNSPLHF
-,TRBJ1-2,TRBV4-3,-,15,TGCGCCAGCAGCCAAGGGGGTCGAGTGATGGAGGACTACACCTTC,CASSQGGRVMEDYTF
TRBD1,TRBJ1-1,TRBV2,once,11,TGTGCCAGGGCGGGGGGACAGGGAACTTTCTTT,CARAGGQGTFF
TRBD1,TRBJ2-7,TRBV27,-,15,TGTGCCAGCAGGCAAGGGACAGGGGTAGGAAACGAGCAGTACTTC,CASRQGTGVGNEQYF
TRBD2,TRBJ2-7,TRBV5-1,-,15,TGCGCCAGCAGAGAACTAGCGGGGGGGTTCGACGAGCAGTACTTC,CASRELAGGFDEQYF
-,TRBJ1-2,TRBV4-3,large,16,TGCGCCAGCAGCCACCACCAGACAGTAGCTAACTATGGCTACACCTTC,CASSHHQTVANYGYTF
TRBD1,TRBJ2-6,TRBV5-4,-,18,TGTGCCAGCAGCACCCCGGGACAGGGGGCGCCTGGGGCCAACGTCCTGACTTTC,CASSTPGQGAPGANVLTF
TRBD2,TRBJ2-7,TRBV12-5,-,15,TGTGCTAGTGGTTTGGTCGTTAGCGGGGGTTACGAGCAGTACTTC,CASGLVVSGGYEQYF
-,TRBJ1-4,TRBV4-1,-,15,TGCGCCAGCAGCCAAGAAGGGACTTTTAATGAAAAACTGTTTTTT,CASSQEGTFNEKLFF
TRBD1,TRBJ1-5,TRBV2,-,15,TGTGCCAGCACCACAGGGACAGGACCCAATCAGCCCCAGCATTTT,CASTTGTGPNQPQHF
-,TRBJ2-5,TRBV7-2,-,14,TGTGCCAGCAGCCCTTCCCAGGCAGAAGAGACCCAGTACTTC,CASSPSQAEETQYF
-,TRBJ1-1,TRBV5-4,once,13,TGTGCCAGCAGCCCGGTAGGGGCAACTGAAGCTTTCTTT,CASSPVGATEAFF
-,TRBJ2-2,TRBV19,-,14,TGTGCCAGTAGCCCTGCGTCCCTAACCGGGGAGCTGTTTTTT,CASSPASLTGELFF
-,TRBJ1-1,TRBV7-2,-,13,TGTGCCAGCAGCTGGGGGGGGGACACTGAAGCTTTCTTT,CASSWGGDTEAFF
-,TRBJ2-1,TRBV6-5,-,13,TGTGCCAGCGGTCCCTACTCCTACAATGAGCAGTTCTTC,CASGPYSYNEQFF
-,TRBJ2-3,TRBV6-6,-,14,TGTGCCAGCAGTTACGGACAGAACACAGATACGCAGTATTTT,CASSYGQNTDTQYF
-,TRBJ2-4,TRBV25-1,-,14,TGTGCCAGCATGGTAAACGGAGCCAAAAACATTCAGTACTTC,CASMVNGAKNIQYF
-,TRBJ1-4,TRBV3-1/TRBV3-2,-,15,TGTGCCAGCAGCCAACGGGGATTAACTAATGAAAAACTGTTTTTT,CASSQRGLTNEKLFF
TRBD1,TRBJ2-2,TRBV19,-,15,TGTGCCAGTAGTACCCGACAGGGGGAGTCCGGGGAGCTGTTTTTT,CASSTRQGESGELFF
-,TRBJ2-1,TRBV5-4,once,15,TGTGCCAGCAGCTTGGGCGGGGTACTACTAAATGAGCAGTTCTTC,CASSLGGVLLNEQFF
TRBD1,TRBJ1-1,TRBV15,-,14,TGTGCCACCAGCAGCAGGGGGGTAAACACTGAAGCTTTCTTT,CATSSRGVNTEAFF
-,TRBJ2-1,TRBV14,few,15,TGTGCCAGCAGCCAAGTTGCGGCTTACTACAATGAGCAGTTCTTC,CASSQVAAYYNEQFF
TRBD1,TRBJ1-1,TRBV7-8,once,17,TGTGCCAGCAGCTTCCGGATACGGACTGGACAGGGGACTGAAGCTTTCTTT,CASSFRIRTGQGTEAFF